The next 23 T cell receptor beta chains were all read from a single sample in a study of blood T cell repertoires in COVID-19. Here immunoSEQ multiplex PCR was the method, and the copy in TCRdb shows in-frame clones only, minus some. The table includes about 170,000 clones, approximately 90% detected once. Sequences were obtained from peripheral blood. These receptors all come from a man aged 55 to 70 with acute or convalescent COVID-19.

This rearrangement joins TRBV11-3 to TRBJ1-1; unclear D gene. The germline gives CDR1 SGHNT, CDR2 YENEEA. The V and J ends lost 3 bases and 0 bases respectively, with 8 bases between them. This CDR3 has 14 residues. CDR3 DNA sequence: TGTGCCAGCAGCTTCACGAGTATGAACACTGAAGCTTTCTTT. It specifies CASSFTSMNTEAFF.

This clone was detected only once. This chain uses TRBV27 with TRBJ1-1, with a tentative D call TRBD1 (6 bases). V was cut by 6 bases and J by 1 base, with 18 bases left in between. Looked up from germline, CDR1 is MNHEY and CDR2 is SMNVEV (reference sequence). The CDR3 runs 16 residues. DNA of the CDR3: TGTGCCAGCAGGCATAACCGACAGGCGCCGAACACTGAAGCTTTCTTT. Translated: CASRHNRQAPNTEAFF.

The J gene is TRBJ1-1, the V gene TRBV4-1; the D is unclear. From germline, CDR1 is MGHRA and CDR2 YSYEKL. The CDR3 length is 15 residues. V was pared by 0 bases and J by 6 bases, with 14 bases between. Here the CDR3 reads CASSQDRDILPEAFF. The CDR3 nucleotides read TGCGCCAGCAGCCAAGACCGCGACATTTTGCCTGAAGCTTTCTTT.

This clone has a single count. The chain links TRBV9 to TRBJ2-7; weak D call: TRBD2 (6 bases). V lost 5 bases and J 7 bases, leaving 13 bases between the germline ends. CDR3 size: 12 residues. CDR1 is SGDLS, CDR2 YYNGEE, per germline. The CDR3 DNA sequence: TGTGCCAGCAGTGGGGACTTAGAAGAGCAGTACTTC. Its protein is CASSGDLEEQYF.

CDR3 DNA: TGTGCCAGCAGTTTCAGTGGGCAGGATACGCAGTATTTT. Translated, it gives CASSFSGQDTQYF. The chain recombines TRBV12-3 or TRBV12-4 with TRBJ2-3; no clear D. The CDR3 totals 13 residues. Trimming shortened V by 3 bases and J by 6 bases, and 10 bases separated the two germline ends.

The chain is built from TRBV29-1 and TRBJ1-1; D not resolved. CDR1 SQVTM and CDR2 ANQGSEA come from the germline V gene. Trimming took off 7 bases at V and 0 bases at J, with 6 bases between the two ends. This CDR3 spans 11 amino acids. The CDR3 bases are TGCAGCGGTCTCTTGAACACTGAAGCTTTCTTT. Protein sequence: CSGLLNTEAFF.

The chain links TRBV7-8 to TRBJ1-5, with 8 bases that match TRBD1. V lost 5 bases to trimming and J lost 6 bases; unmatched junction nucleotides: 3. Germline values: CDR1 SGHVS, CDR2 FQNEAQ. This CDR3 is built from 13 residues. Written as DNA, the CDR3 is TGTGCCAGCAGCCAGGACAGGGCTCAGCCCCAGCATTTT. This sequence encodes CASSQDRAQPQHF. The variable domain in full, completed from reference TRBV7-8 and TRBJ1-5, reads GAGVSQSPRYKVAKRGQDVALRCDPISGHVSLFWYQQALGQGPEFLTYFQNEAQLDKSGLPSDRFFAERPEGSVSTLKIQRTQQEDSAVYLCASSQDRAQPQHFGDGTRLSIL.

In its sample, this clone was seen once. The chain links TRBV15 to TRBJ2-6; D possibly corresponds to TRBD1 (6 bases). Trimming removed 0 bases at V and 2 bases at J, with 11 bases between. The CDR3 contains 17 residues. Germline V gene lookup returns CDR1 LNHNV and CDR2 YYDKDF (reference sequence). The CDR3 reads CATSRDIGGTGANVLTF. CDR3 sequence (DNA): TGTGCCACCAGCAGAGATATAGGGGGTACTGGGGCCAACGTCCTGACTTTC.

The gene calls are TRBV5-4 and TRBJ1-1; TRBD1 agrees at 11 bases. V trimming: 4 bases; J trimming: 5 bases; junction bases outside the gene matches: 7. Germline assignment: CDR1 SGHNT and CDR2 YYREEE (reference sequence). This CDR3 has 15 residues. The CDR3 bases are TGTGCCAGCAGCCTACCCGGGACAGGGGGGACTGAAGCTTTCTTT. This gives the protein CASSLPGTGGTEAFF.

The table lists this clone with a few counts. This chain connects TRBV30 to TRBJ2-5; TRBD2 agrees at 12 bases. The CDR3 runs 14 residues. The germline V gene encodes CDR1 GTSNPN and CDR2 SVGIG (reference sequence). Germline trimming cut 4 bases from V and 7 bases from J; bases unmatched to any gene: 7. CDR3 in amino acids: CAWTSGRGLRTQYF. In nucleotides, the CDR3 is TGTGCCTGGACTAGCGGGAGGGGGCTGAGGACCCAGTACTTC.

CDR3 amino acids: CASSVAGGRRAGNTIYF. CDR3 nucleotides: TGTGCCAGCAGCGTAGCAGGGGGGCGCAGAGCTGGAAACACCATATATTTT. V usage is TRBV9 and J usage is TRBJ1-3; TRBD1 aligns across 7 bases. The J segment lost 2 bases and the V segment lost 0 bases, leaving 8 bases of the junction unmatched. Germline CDR1 reads SGDLS; CDR2 reads YYNGEE. This CDR3 region has 17 residues.

The DNA for the CDR3 is TGTGCCAGCAGTCCGGCAGGGGAAGCTTTCTTT. Protein: CASSPAGEAFF. The chain combines TRBV12-3 or TRBV12-4 with TRBJ1-1, with D possibly TRBD1 on 5 matching bases. This CDR3 contains 11 residues. Trimming shortened V by 5 bases and J by 8 bases, and 9 bases separated the two germline ends.

This sequence joins TRBV7-3 and TRBJ1-1, with D possibly being TRBD1 (5 bases). The V end was cut by 4 bases, the J end by 3 bases, with 12 bases between. The CDR3 spans 14 residues. The germline gives CDR1 SGHTA, CDR2 FQGTGA. In DNA form, the CDR3 reads TGTGCCAGCAGCTCCGGCGGGGGGTACACTGAAGCTTTCTTT. Translating gives CASSSGGGYTEAFF.

The rearrangement uses TRBV5-1 and TRBJ1-5; D is unclear. CDR3 length equals 13 residues. CDR1 SGHRS and CDR2 YFSETQ come from the germline V gene. Trimming stripped 3 bases from V and 0 bases from J, with 4 bases between. CDR3 DNA: TGCGCCAGCAGCTCCGGTAGCAATCAGCCCCAGCATTTT. Translated: CASSSGSNQPQHF.

The chain carries TRBV2 and TRBJ1-3; 8 bases are a match to TRBD1. From germline, CDR1 is SNHLY and CDR2 FYNNEI. The CDR3 sequence is 15 residues long. The junction had 2 bases not matched to a gene; V was cut back by 3 bases and J by 1 base. In DNA form, the CDR3 reads TGTGCCAGCAGTGATAACAGGGGGTCTGGAAACACCATATATTTT. Its translation: CASSDNRGSGNTIYF.

The CDR3 DNA reads as TGTGCCATCAGTGGGATGGGCTTCTATGGCTACACCTTC. Translated: CAISGMGFYGYTF. The chain carries TRBV10-3 and TRBJ1-2; no clear D gene. Trimming took 4 bases from V and 4 from J, leaving 10 bases between them. Germline loops: CDR1 ENHRY, CDR2 SYGVKD. The CDR3 consists of 13 residues.

V is TRBV5-4 and J is TRBJ2-1; 8 nucleotides agree with TRBD2. V lost 3 bases, J lost 0 bases, and 2 bases stayed unmatched. The CDR3 length is 15 residues. CDR1 and CDR2 (germline): SGHNT, YYREEE (reference sequence). CDR3 sequence reads: CASSSGGSSYNEQFF. The CDR3 nucleotides are TGTGCCAGCAGCTCGGGGGGGAGCTCCTACAATGAGCAGTTCTTC.

J is TRBJ1-6 and V is TRBV6-5, with 7 bases matching TRBD1. The CDR3 spans 13 residues. J was trimmed by 10 bases and V by 7 bases; bases with no gene match: 7. Germline lookup yields CDR1 MNHEY and CDR2 SVGAGI. Here the CDR3 reads CASKGTGDSPLHF. CDR3 DNA: TGTGCCAGCAAAGGAACAGGGGACTCACCCCTCCACTTT.

The chain employs TRBV18 and TRBJ1-2; 9 bases are a match to TRBD1. CDR1 is KGHSH and CDR2 is LQKENI in the germline V gene. Trimming at V came to 0 bases and at J to 7 bases, leaving 6 bases not matched to a gene. CDR3 length equals 15 residues. As DNA, the CDR3 is TGTGCCAGCTCACCACCGATGACAGGGGGGCTTGGCTACACCTTC. It is translated as CASSPPMTGGLGYTF.

The chain combines TRBV6-5 with TRBJ2-7, with D perhaps matching TRBD1 (5 bases). The CDR3 loop spans 12 amino acids. V shed 6 bases and J shed 6 bases, with 12 bases lying between them. CDR1 is MNHEY and CDR2 is SVGAGI in the germline V gene. Here the CDR3 DNA reads TGTGCCAGCAGCTCAGGGTGGGGCGAGCAGTACGTC. Amino acid sequence: CASSSGWGEQYV.

The V gene is TRBV27, the J gene TRBJ1-5; D gene unclear. The CDR3 runs 15 residues. The germline V and J ends were trimmed by 3 bases and 2 bases, with 11 bases remaining between them. Germline CDR1 is MNHEY and CDR2 is SMNVEV (reference sequence). The CDR3, as DNA: TGTGCCAGCAGTTTCTCCACCGGGGGCAATCAGCCCCAGCATTTT. This encodes CASSFSTGGNQPQHF.

This clone appeared once. V gene TRBV19 combines with J gene TRBJ2-2, with 8 bases fitting TRBD2. J was trimmed by 7 bases and V by 7 bases; bases with no gene match: 11. The length of the CDR3 is 15 residues. Germline CDR1 LNHDA, CDR2 SQIVND (reference sequence). CDR3 amino acids: CASKDGGARIGELFF. For the CDR3, the DNA is TGTGCCAGTAAGGACGGGGGGGCCAGGATCGGGGAGCTGTTTTTT. Full variable domain (outside the CDR3, taken from reference TRBV19 and TRBJ2-2): DGGITQSPKYLFRKEGQNVTLSCEQNLNHDAMYWYRQDPGQGLRLIYYSQIVNDFQKGDIAEGYSVSREKKESFPLTVTSAQKNPTAFYLCASKDGGARIGELFFGEGSRLTVL.

The chain employs TRBV4-1 and TRBJ1-5; D is unclear. Trimming cost V 2 bases and J 4 bases, with 12 bases left between them. Germline values: CDR1 MGHRA, CDR2 YSYEKL. The CDR3 length is 15 residues. DNA for the CDR3: TGCGCCAGCAGCCAAAACTGGCAGGCAAATCAGCCCCAGCATTTT. This sequence encodes CASSQNWQANQPQHF.